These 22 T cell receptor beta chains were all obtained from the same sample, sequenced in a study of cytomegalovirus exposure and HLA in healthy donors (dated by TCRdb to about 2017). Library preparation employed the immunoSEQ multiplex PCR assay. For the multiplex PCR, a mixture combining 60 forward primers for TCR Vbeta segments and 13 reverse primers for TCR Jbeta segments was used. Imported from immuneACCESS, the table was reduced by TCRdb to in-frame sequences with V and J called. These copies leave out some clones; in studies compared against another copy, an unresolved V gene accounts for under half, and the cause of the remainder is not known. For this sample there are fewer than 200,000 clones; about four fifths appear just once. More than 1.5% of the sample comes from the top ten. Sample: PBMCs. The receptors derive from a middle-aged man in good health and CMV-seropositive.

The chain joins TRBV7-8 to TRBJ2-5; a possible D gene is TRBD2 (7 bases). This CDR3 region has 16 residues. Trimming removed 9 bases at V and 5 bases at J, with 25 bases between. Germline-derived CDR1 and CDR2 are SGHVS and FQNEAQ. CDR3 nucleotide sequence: TGTGCCAGTACCATAGCCCCCCGGGGGGCGAAGGAGACCCAGTACTTC. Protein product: CASTIAPRGAKETQYF.

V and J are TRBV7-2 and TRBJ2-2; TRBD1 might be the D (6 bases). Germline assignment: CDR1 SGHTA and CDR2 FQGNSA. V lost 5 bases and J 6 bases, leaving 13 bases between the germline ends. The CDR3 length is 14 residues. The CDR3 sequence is CASSPTGSAGELFF. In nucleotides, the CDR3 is TGTGCCAGCAGCCCAACAGGGAGCGCCGGGGAGCTGTTTTTT.

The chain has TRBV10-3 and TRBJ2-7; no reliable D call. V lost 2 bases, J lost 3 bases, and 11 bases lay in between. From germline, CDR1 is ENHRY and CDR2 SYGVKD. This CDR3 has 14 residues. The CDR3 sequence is CAISERQRGYEQYF. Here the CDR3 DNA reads TGTGCCATCAGTGAGAGGCAGCGTGGCTACGAGCAGTACTTC.

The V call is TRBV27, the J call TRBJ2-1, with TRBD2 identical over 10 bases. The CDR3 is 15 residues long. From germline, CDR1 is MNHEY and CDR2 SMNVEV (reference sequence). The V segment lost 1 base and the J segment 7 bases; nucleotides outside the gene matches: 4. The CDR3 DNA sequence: TGTGCCAGCAGTTTATGGACTAGCGGAGTTAATGAGCAGTTCTTC. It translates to CASSLWTSGVNEQFF.

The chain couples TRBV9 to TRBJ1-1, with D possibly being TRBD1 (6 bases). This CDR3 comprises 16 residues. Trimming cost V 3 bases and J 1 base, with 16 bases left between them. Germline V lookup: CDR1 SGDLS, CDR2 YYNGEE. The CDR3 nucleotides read TGTGCCAGCAGCGGCTCAGGGGCATTGGCGAACACTGAAGCTTTCTTT. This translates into CASSGSGALANTEAFF.

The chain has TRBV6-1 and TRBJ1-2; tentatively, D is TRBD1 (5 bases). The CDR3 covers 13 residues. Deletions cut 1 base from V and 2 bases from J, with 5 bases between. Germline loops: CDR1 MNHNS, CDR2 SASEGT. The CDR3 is CASSEDRNYGYTF. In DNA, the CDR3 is TGTGCCAGCAGTGAAGACAGGAACTATGGCTACACCTTC.

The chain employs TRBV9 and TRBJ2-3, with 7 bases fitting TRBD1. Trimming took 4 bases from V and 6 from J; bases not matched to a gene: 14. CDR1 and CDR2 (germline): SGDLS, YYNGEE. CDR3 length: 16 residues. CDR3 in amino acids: CASSSRRTGDRDTQYF. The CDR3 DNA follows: TGTGCCAGCAGCTCACGCCGGACAGGCGATAGGGATACGCAGTATTTT.

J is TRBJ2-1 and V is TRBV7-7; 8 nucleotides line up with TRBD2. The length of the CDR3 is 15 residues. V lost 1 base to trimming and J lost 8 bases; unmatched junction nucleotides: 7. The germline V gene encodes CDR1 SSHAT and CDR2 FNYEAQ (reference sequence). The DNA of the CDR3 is TGTGCCAGCAGCTTAGAAGCGGGAGTCTTGGATGAGCAGTTCTTC. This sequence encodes CASSLEAGVLDEQFF.

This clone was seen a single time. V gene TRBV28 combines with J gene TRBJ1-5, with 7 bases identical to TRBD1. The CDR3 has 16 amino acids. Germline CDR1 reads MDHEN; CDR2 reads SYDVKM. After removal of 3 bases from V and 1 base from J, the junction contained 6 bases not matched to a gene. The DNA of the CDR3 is TGTGCCAGCAGTTTTTTTGCAGGGGGAAGCAATCAGCCCCAGCATTTT. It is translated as CASSFFAGGSNQPQHF.

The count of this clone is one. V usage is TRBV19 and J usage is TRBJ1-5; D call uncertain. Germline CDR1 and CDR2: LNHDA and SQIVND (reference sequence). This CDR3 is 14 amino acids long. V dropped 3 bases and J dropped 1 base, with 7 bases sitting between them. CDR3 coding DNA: TGTGCCAGTAGTATCCAGATAAGCAATCAGCCCCAGCATTTT. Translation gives CASSIQISNQPQHF.

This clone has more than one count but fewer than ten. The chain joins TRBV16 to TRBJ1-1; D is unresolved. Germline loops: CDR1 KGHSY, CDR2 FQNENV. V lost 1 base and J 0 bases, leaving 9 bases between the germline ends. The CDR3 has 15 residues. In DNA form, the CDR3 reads TGTGCCAGCAGCCAATATCGGGTTATGAACACTGAAGCTTTCTTT. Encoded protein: CASSQYRVMNTEAFF.

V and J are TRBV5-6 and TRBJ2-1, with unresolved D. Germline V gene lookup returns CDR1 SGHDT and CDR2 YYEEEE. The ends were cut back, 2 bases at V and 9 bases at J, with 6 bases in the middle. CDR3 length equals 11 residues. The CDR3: CASSFAAEQFF. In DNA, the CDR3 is TGTGCCAGCAGCTTTGCGGCTGAGCAGTTCTTC.

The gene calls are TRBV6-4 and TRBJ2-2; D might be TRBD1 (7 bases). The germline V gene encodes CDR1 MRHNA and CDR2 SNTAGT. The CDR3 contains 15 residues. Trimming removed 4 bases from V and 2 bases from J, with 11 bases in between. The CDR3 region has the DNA TGTGCCAGCAGTGCGGAGGGGGCAAACACCGGGGAGCTGTTTTTT. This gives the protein CASSAEGANTGELFF.

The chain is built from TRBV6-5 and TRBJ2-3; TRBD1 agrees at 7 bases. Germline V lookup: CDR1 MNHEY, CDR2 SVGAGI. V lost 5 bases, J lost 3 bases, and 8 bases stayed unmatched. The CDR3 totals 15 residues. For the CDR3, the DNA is TGTGCCAGCAGTCGCGACAGGGAAGAAACAGATACGCAGTATTTT. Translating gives CASSRDREETDTQYF.

Written as DNA, the CDR3 is TGTGCCAGCAGCCCCCCAGGGGCGATCCCATCTAACTATGGCTACACCTTC. Amino acid sequence: CASSPPGAIPSNYGYTF. The chain combines TRBV7-9 with TRBJ1-2; tentatively, D is TRBD1 (6 bases). The V end lost 5 bases, the J end lost 0 bases, and 19 bases lay between the germline ends. CDR1 SEHNR and CDR2 FQNEAQ come from the germline V gene (reference sequence). This CDR3 region has 17 residues.

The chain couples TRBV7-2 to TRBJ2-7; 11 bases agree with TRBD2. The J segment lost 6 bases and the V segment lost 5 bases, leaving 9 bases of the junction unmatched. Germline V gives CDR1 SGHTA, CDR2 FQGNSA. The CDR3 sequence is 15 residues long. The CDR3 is CASSLIAGGPFEQYF. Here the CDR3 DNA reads TGTGCCAGCAGCCTGATAGCGGGAGGGCCTTTCGAGCAGTACTTC.

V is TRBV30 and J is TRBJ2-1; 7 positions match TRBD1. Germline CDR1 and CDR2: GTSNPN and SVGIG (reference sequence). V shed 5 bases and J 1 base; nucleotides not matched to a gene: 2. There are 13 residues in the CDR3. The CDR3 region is CAWAGGSYNEQFF. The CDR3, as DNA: TGTGCCTGGGCAGGGGGATCCTACAATGAGCAGTTCTTC.

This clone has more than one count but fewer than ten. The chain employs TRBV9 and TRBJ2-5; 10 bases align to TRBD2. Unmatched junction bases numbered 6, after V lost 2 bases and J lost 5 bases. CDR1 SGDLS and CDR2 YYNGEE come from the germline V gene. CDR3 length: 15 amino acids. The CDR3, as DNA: TGTGCCAGCAGCGTCGGAGCGGGAGGGATGGAGACCCAGTACTTC. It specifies CASSVGAGGMETQYF.

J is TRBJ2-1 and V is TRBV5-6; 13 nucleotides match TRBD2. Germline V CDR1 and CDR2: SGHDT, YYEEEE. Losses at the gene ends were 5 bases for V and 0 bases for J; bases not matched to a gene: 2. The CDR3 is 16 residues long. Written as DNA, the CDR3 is TGTGCCAGCAGGTGGACTAGCGGGAGCTCCTACAATGAGCAGTTCTTC. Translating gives CASRWTSGSSYNEQFF.

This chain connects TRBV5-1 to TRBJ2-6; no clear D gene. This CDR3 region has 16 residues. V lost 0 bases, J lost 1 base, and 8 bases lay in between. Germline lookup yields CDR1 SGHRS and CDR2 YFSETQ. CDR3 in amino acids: CASSLEARSGANVLTF. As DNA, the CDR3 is TGCGCCAGCAGCTTGGAGGCGAGGTCTGGGGCCAACGTCCTGACTTTC.

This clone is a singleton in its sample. In DNA, the CDR3 is TGTGCCAGCAGTTCCAACAGGGACGAGCAGTACTTC. It specifies CASSSNRDEQYF. The chain recombines TRBV27 with TRBJ2-7; a weak D match, TRBD1 (6 bases). The ends were cut back, 4 bases at V and 5 bases at J, with 9 bases in the middle. The CDR3 sequence is 12 residues long. The V gene's germline CDR1 is MNHEY and CDR2 SMNVEV (reference sequence).

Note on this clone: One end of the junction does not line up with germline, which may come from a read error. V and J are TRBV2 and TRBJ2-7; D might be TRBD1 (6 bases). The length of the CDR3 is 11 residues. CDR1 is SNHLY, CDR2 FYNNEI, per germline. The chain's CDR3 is CASTQAGTRSF. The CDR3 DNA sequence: TGTGCCAGCACCCAAGCCGGGACAAGAAGCTTC.